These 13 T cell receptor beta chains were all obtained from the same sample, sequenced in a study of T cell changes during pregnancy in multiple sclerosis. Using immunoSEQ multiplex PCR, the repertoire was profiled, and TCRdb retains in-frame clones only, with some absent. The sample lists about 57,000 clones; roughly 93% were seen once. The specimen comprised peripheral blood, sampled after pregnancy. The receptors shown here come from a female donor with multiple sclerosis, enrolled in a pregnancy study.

This CDR3 reads CASSSKTGTEDSSGNTIYF. The CDR3 nucleotides are TGTGCCAGCAGCTCGAAGACCGGGACAGAAGATTCCTCTGGAAACACCATATATTTT. This chain joins TRBV11-2 and TRBJ1-3; 7 bases match TRBD1. The length of the CDR3 is 19 residues. The ends lost 4 bases at V and 0 bases at J; junction bases unmatched: 15. Germline V CDR1 and CDR2: SGHAT, FQNNGV.

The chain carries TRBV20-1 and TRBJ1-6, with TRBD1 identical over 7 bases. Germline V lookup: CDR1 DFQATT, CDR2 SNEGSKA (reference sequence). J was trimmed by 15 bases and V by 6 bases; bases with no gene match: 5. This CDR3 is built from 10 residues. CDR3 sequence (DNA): TGCAGTGCAACCTACAGGGGCCTCCACTTT. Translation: CSATYRGLHF.

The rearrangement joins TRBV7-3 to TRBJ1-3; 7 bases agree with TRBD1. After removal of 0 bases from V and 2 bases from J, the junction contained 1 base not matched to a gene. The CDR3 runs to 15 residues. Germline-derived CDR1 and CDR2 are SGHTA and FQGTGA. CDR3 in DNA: TGTGCCAGCAGCTTAACGGGGACAGCTGGAAACACCATATATTTT. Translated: CASSLTGTAGNTIYF.

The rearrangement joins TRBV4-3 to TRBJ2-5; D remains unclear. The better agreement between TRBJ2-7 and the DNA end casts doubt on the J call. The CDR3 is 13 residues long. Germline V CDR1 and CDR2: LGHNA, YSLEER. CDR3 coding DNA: TGCGCCAGCGGAGTAGCCCGAGGTTACGAGCAGTACTTC. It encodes CASGVARGYEQYF.

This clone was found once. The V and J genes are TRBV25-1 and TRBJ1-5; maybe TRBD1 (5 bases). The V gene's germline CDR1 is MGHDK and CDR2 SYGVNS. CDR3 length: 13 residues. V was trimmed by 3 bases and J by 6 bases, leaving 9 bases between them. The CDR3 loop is CASSEFGGQPQHF. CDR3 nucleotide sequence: TGTGCCAGCAGTGAGTTCGGGGGTCAGCCCCAGCATTTT.

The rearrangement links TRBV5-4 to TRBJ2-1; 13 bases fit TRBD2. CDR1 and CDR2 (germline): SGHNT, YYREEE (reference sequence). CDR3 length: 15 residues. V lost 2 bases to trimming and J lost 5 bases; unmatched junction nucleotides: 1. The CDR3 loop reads CASSLLAGGDNEQFF. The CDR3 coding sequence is TGTGCCAGCAGCTTACTAGCGGGAGGGGACAATGAGCAGTTCTTC.

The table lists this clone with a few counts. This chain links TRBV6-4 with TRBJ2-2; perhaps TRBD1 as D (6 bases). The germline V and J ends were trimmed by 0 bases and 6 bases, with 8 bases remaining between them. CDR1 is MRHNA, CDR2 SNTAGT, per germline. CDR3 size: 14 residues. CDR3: CASSDSGGAGELFF. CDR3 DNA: TGTGCCAGCAGTGACTCAGGGGGAGCCGGGGAGCTGTTTTTT.

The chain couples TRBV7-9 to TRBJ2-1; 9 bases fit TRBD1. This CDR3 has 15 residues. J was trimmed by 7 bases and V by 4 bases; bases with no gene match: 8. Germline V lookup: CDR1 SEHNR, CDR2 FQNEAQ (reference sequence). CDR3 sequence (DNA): TGTGCCAGCAGCTATGCGACAGGGGGAACGAATGAGCAGTTCTTC. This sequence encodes CASSYATGGTNEQFF.

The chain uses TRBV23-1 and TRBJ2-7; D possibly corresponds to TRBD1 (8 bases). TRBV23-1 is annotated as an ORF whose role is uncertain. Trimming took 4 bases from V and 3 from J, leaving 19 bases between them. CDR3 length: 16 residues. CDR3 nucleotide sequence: TGCGCCAGCAGTCCGCAACAGGGGGGGATCGTCTACGAGCAGTACTTC. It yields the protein CASSPQQGGIVYEQYF.

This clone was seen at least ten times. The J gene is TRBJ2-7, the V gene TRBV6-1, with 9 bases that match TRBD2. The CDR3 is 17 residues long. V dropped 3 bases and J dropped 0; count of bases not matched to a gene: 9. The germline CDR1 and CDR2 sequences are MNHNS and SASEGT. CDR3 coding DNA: TGTGCCAGCAGTGACGATCTGGCGGGAGGGGTCTCCTACGAGCAGTACTTC. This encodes CASSDDLAGGVSYEQYF.

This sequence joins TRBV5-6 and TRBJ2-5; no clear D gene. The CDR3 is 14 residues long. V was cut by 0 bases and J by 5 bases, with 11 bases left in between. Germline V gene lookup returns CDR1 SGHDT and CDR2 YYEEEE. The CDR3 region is CASSLAGIEETQYF. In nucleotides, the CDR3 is TGTGCCAGCAGCTTGGCAGGTATTGAGGAGACCCAGTACTTC.

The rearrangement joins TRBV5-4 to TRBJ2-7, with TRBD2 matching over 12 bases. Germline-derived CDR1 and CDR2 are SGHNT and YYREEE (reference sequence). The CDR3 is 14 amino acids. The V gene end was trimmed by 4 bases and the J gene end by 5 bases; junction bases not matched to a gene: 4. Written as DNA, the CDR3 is TGTGCCAGCAGCCCTCGGACTAGCGGGAACGAGCAGTACTTC. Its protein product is CASSPRTSGNEQYF.

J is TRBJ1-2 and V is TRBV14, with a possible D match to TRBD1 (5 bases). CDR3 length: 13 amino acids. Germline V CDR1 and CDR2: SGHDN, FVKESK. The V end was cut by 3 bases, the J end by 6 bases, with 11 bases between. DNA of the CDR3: TGTGCCAGCAGCCACCCCCCGGGGGATGGCTACACCTTC. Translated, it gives CASSHPPGDGYTF.